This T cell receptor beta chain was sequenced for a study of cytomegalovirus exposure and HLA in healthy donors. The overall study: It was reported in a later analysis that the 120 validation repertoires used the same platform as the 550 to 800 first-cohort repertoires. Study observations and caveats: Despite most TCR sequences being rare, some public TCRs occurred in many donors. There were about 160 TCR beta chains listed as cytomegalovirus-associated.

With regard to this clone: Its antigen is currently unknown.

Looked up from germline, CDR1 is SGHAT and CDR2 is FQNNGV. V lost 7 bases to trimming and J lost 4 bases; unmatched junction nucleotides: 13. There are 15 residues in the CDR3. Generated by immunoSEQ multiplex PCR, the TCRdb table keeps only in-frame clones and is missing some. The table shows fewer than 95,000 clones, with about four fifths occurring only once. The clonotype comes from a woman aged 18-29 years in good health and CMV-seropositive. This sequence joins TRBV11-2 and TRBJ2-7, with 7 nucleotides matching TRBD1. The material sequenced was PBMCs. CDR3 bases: TGTGCCAGCACCGATGAGGGGGCCCTCTGGTACGAGCAGTACTTC. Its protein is CASTDEGALWYEQYF. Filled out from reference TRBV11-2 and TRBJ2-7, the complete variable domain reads EAGVAQSPRYKIIEKRQSVAFWCNPISGHATLYWYQQILGQGPKLLIQFQNNGVVDDSQLPKDRFSAERLKGVDSTLKIQPAKLEDSAVYLCASTDEGALWYEQYFGPGTRLTVT.